The 26 T cell receptor beta chains reported below all come from one sample, sequenced in a study of T cell responses to AZD1222 COVID-19 vaccine. Sequencing was performed with immunoSEQ multiplex PCR; in TCRdb, only in-frame clones are kept and a portion is missing. The profile shows some 60,000 clones, 89% of them singletons. Sequences were derived from peripheral blood, sampled 28 days after the second AZD1222 dose. These receptors were collected from an adult who received the AZD1222 COVID-19 vaccine.

Only a few counts were recorded for this clone. This chain connects TRBV9 to TRBJ1-6; D is possibly TRBD1 (5 bases). V lost 3 bases and J 5 bases, leaving 15 bases between the germline ends. The CDR3 consists of 16 residues. The germline gives CDR1 SGDLS, CDR2 YYNGEE. The CDR3 loop reads CASSGPQIGDNSPLHF. The CDR3 nucleotides read TGTGCCAGCAGCGGACCCCAAATAGGGGATAATTCACCCCTCCACTTT.

The sample holds one count of this clone. The chain combines TRBV5-8 with TRBJ2-1; TRBD1 is a possible D gene (6 bases). The CDR3 runs to 15 residues. The V end lost 0 bases, the J end lost 4 bases, and 11 bases lay between the germline ends. Germline V gene sequence: CDR1 SGHTS, CDR2 YDEGEE. The CDR3 here is CASSLGLQGYNEQFF. The DNA for the CDR3 is TGTGCCAGCAGCTTGGGATTACAGGGTTACAATGAGCAGTTCTTC.

CDR3 in DNA: TGTGCCAGCAGTGAAGCGTGGGGAGTGAGCAATCAGCCCCAGCATTTT. This sequence encodes CASSEAWGVSNQPQHF. The chain combines TRBV6-1 with TRBJ1-5; no clear D. The CDR3 sequence is 16 residues long. Germline lookup yields CDR1 MNHNS and CDR2 SASEGT. Trimming shortened V by 0 bases and J by 1 base, and 10 bases separated the two germline ends.

This chain uses TRBV10-1 with TRBJ1-6; D unresolved. V shed 9 bases and J shed 7 bases, with 13 bases lying between them. The germline V gene encodes CDR1 WNHNN and CDR2 SYGVQD (reference sequence). The CDR3 sequence is 13 residues long. CDR3 coding DNA: TGCGCCAGTCAACAAGAGTGGAATTCACCCCTCCACTTT. This gives the protein CASQQEWNSPLHF.

Concerning this clone itself: Additional DNA sequences in this sample encode the identical CDR3. The chain recombines TRBV19 with TRBJ1-6; TRBD1 aligns across 9 bases. The CDR3 has 14 amino acids. Trimming removed 5 bases from V and 5 bases from J; junction bases left unmatched: 1. Germline V gene data show CDR1 as LNHDA and CDR2 as SQIVND (reference sequence). The CDR3 spells CASSGTGNNSPLHF. The CDR3 DNA sequence: TGTGCCAGTAGTGGGACAGGGAATAATTCACCCCTCCACTTT.

This chain joins TRBV27 and TRBJ1-6; the D gene is possibly TRBD1 (5 bases). Germline-derived CDR1 and CDR2 are MNHEY and SMNVEV (reference sequence). There are 15 residues in the CDR3. The germline V and J ends were trimmed by 5 bases and 10 bases, with 18 bases remaining between them. CDR3 in DNA: TGTGCCAGCAGTACGCCGGGGCAGGATGGATCACCCCTCCACTTT. Its translation is CASSTPGQDGSPLHF.

The chain is built from TRBV5-5 and TRBJ1-1; unclear D gene. The V and J ends lost 2 bases and 7 bases respectively, with 15 bases between them. This CDR3 contains 14 residues. Germline assignment: CDR1 SGHKS and CDR2 YYEKEE (reference sequence). The CDR3 region is CASSLLSPVSEAFF. CDR3 nucleotides: TGTGCCAGCAGCTTACTTTCCCCAGTAAGTGAAGCTTTCTTT.

This sequence joins TRBV7-8 and TRBJ1-2; D gene unclear. The CDR3 spans 14 residues. Germline V gene lookup returns CDR1 SGHVS and CDR2 FQNEAQ. V lost 1 base and J lost 5, with 11 bases in between. The DNA for the CDR3 is TGTGCCAGCAGCTTAGAGGTCGTAAATTATGGCTACACCTTC. Protein sequence: CASSLEVVNYGYTF. Using reference TRBV7-8 and TRBJ1-2 for the parts outside the CDR3, the full variable domain is GAGVSQSPRYKVAKRGQDVALRCDPISGHVSLFWYQQALGQGPEFLTYFQNEAQLDKSGLPSDRFFAERPEGSVSTLKIQRTQQEDSAVYLCASSLEVVNYGYTFGSGTRLTVV.

This clone was found once. The chain uses TRBV5-4 and TRBJ2-3; TRBD1 might be the D (6 bases). V shed 4 bases and J shed 2 bases, with 14 bases lying between them. The CDR3 runs 15 residues. Germline lookup yields CDR1 SGHNT and CDR2 YYREEE (reference sequence). In nucleotides, the CDR3 is TGTGCCAGCAGCCGCTGGGGGCTGGACACAGATACGCAGTATTTT. This encodes CASSRWGLDTDTQYF.

The chain is built from TRBV6-5 and TRBJ1-2, with TRBD1 identical over 10 bases. With 2 bases clipped from V and 7 bases from J, the junction kept 7 bases outside the gene matches. This CDR3 spans 15 amino acids. Germline assignment: CDR1 MNHEY and CDR2 SVGAGI. As DNA, the CDR3 is TGTGCCAGCAGTTACCGGACAGGGGGACAAGCTGGCTACACCTTC. Translation gives CASSYRTGGQAGYTF.

The rearrangement links TRBV29-1 to TRBJ2-3; TRBD2 matches at 8 bases. Germline CDR1 is SQVTM and CDR2 is ANQGSEA. The CDR3 covers 15 residues. V shed 6 bases, J shed 5 bases, and the junction held 13 bases outside the gene matches. The CDR3 loop is CSVVSPREGGDTQYF. As DNA, the CDR3 is TGCAGCGTAGTCTCCCCACGGGAGGGAGGAGATACGCAGTATTTT.

This chain links TRBV5-1 with TRBJ1-1; 8 bases match TRBD1. Trimming at V came to 4 bases and at J to 8 bases, leaving 4 bases not matched to a gene. Looked up from germline, CDR1 is SGHRS and CDR2 is YFSETQ. This CDR3 is built from 12 residues. CDR3 sequence: CASSQGQGEAFF. CDR3 nucleotide sequence: TGCGCCAGCAGCCAAGGACAGGGCGAAGCTTTCTTT.

This sequence joins TRBV3-1 (or the pseudogene TRBV3-2) and TRBJ1-1, with TRBD1 matching over 9 bases. In germline, CDR1 is LGHDT, CDR2 YNNKEL (reference sequence). V shed 3 bases and J 8 bases; nucleotides not matched to a gene: 4. The CDR3 contains 13 residues. The CDR3 DNA reads as TGTGCCAGCAGCCATACAGGGGGCGGCGAAGCTTTCTTT. Its protein product is CASSHTGGGEAFF.

The genes are TRBV4-1 and TRBJ2-5, with 8 bases fitting TRBD1. The germline CDR1 and CDR2 sequences are MGHRA and YSYEKL. CDR3 length equals 16 residues. Trimming cost V 6 bases and J 5 bases; bases outside gene matches: 14. CDR3 region: CASSLNAGTGGETQYF. CDR3 DNA: TGCGCCAGCAGTCTAAATGCCGGGACAGGAGGCGAGACCCAGTACTTC.

The CDR3 is CSVETTRGQPQHF. CDR3 DNA: TGCAGCGTTGAAACAACCAGGGGCCAGCCCCAGCATTTT. The chain is built from TRBV29-1 and TRBJ1-5; D perhaps matches TRBD1 (6 bases). Trimming took off 2 bases at V and 7 bases at J, with 12 bases between the two ends. The germline CDR1 and CDR2 sequences are SQVTM and ANQGSEA. The length of the CDR3 is 13 residues.

CDR3 sequence: CASSVDSGSSPSEQYF. The CDR3 coding sequence is TGTGCCAGCAGCGTAGATAGCGGGAGTAGTCCCTCCGAGCAGTACTTC. The chain joins TRBV9 to TRBJ2-7, with 9 bases matching TRBD2. V shed 0 bases and J 6 bases; nucleotides not matched to a gene: 10. Germline CDR1 reads SGDLS; CDR2 reads YYNGEE. The CDR3 runs 16 residues.

The chain has TRBV7-9 and TRBJ2-7, with TRBD1 matching 8 bases. This CDR3 has 15 residues. The V segment lost 5 bases and the J segment 3 bases; nucleotides outside the gene matches: 9. From germline, CDR1 is SEHNR and CDR2 FQNEAQ (reference sequence). The CDR3 DNA reads TGTGCCAGCAGCCCAACACCGACAGGGGACTACGAGCAGTACTTC. It codes for CASSPTPTGDYEQYF.

The genes are TRBV12-5 and TRBJ1-3; D unclear. Germline loops: CDR1 LGHNT, CDR2 FRNRAP. The CDR3 is made up of 13 amino acids. V gave up 5 bases and J gave up 0 bases, with 5 bases separating them. Here the CDR3 reads CASGRYSGNTIYF. CDR3 bases: TGTGCTAGTGGTCGGTACTCTGGAAACACCATATATTTT.

V gene TRBV9 combines with J gene TRBJ2-1, with D tentatively TRBD2 (6 bases). The germline gives CDR1 SGDLS, CDR2 YYNGEE. V lost 3 bases and J lost 9, with 19 bases in between. This CDR3 is 15 amino acids long. CDR3 protein: CASSGRGNNLSEQFF. In nucleotides, the CDR3 is TGTGCCAGCAGCGGGCGGGGAAACAACTTAAGTGAGCAGTTCTTC.

V usage is TRBV18 and J usage is TRBJ2-7; D perhaps matches TRBD1 (6 bases). The germline gives CDR1 KGHSH, CDR2 LQKENI. V lost 3 bases to trimming and J lost 2 bases, with 14 bases between them. This CDR3 comprises 15 residues. The CDR3 bases are TGTGCCAGCTCACCGACGACAGGTGACCCCTACGAGCAGTACTTC. Its translation is CASSPTTGDPYEQYF.

This rearrangement joins TRBV5-5 to TRBJ2-1; 7 bases agree with TRBD1. The germline CDR1 and CDR2 sequences are SGHKS and YYEKEE (reference sequence). The junction had 4 bases not matched to a gene; V was cut back by 4 bases and J by 3 bases. The CDR3 consists of 14 residues. CDR3 region: CASSRGQIYNEQFF. The CDR3 DNA reads as TGTGCCAGCAGCCGGGGACAGATCTACAATGAGCAGTTCTTC.

The CDR3 coding sequence is TGTGCCAGCAGTCGCCCGAGTGGGGGCTACACCTTC. Protein sequence: CASSRPSGGYTF. The chain recombines TRBV28 with TRBJ1-2; D unclear. This CDR3 has 12 amino acids. The V gene lost 5 bases and the J gene lost 8 bases, with 12 bases spanning the gap. CDR1 and CDR2 (germline): MDHEN, SYDVKM.

This chain uses TRBV5-1 with TRBJ2-2; 9 bases line up with TRBD1. CDR3 length equals 16 residues. The trim removed 4 bases at V and 7 bases at J, leaving 11 bases unmatched. Germline CDR1 SGHRS, CDR2 YFSETQ. CDR3 nucleotides: TGCGCCAGCAGCCGGACGACAGGGGGTATGGGCGGGGAGCTGTTTTTT. Translated: CASSRTTGGMGGELFF.

CDR3: CSVDSGVSRETQYF. CDR3 nucleotide sequence: TGCAGCGTTGACAGCGGGGTATCTAGGGAGACCCAGTACTTC. The chain couples TRBV29-1 to TRBJ2-5; 7 bases match TRBD2. This CDR3 spans 14 amino acids. The germline V gene encodes CDR1 SQVTM and CDR2 ANQGSEA. Trimming cost V 3 bases and J 5 bases; bases outside gene matches: 9.

This chain uses TRBV6-5 with TRBJ2-2, with D perhaps TRBD1 (7 bases). V was pared by 9 bases and J by 5 bases, with 19 bases between. The CDR3 loop spans 15 amino acids. The germline CDR1 and CDR2 sequences are MNHEY and SVGAGI. For the CDR3, the DNA is TGTGCCAGAACTCAGGGGGGTAGGGAAACCGGGGAGCTGTTTTTT. Amino acid sequence: CARTQGGRETGELFF.

The V call is TRBV5-5, the J call TRBJ2-7; the match to TRBD1 covers 8 bases. CDR1 is SGHKS and CDR2 is YYEKEE in the germline V gene (reference sequence). This CDR3 has 14 residues. With 1 base clipped from V and 7 bases from J, the junction kept 7 bases outside the gene matches. As DNA, the CDR3 is TGTGCCAGCAGCTTGCTAACAGGGGGGCAGGAGCAGTACTTC. This encodes CASSLLTGGQEQYF.